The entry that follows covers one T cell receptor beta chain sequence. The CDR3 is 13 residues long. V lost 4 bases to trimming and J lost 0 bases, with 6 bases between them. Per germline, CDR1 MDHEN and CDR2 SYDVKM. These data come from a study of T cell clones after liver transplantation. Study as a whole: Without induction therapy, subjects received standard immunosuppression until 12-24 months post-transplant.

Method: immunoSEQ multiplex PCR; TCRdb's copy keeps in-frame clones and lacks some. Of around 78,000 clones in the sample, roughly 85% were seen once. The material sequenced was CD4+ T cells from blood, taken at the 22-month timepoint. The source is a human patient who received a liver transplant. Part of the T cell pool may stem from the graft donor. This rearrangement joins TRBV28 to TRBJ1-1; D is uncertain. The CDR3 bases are TGTGCCAGCAGTTCCACACTGAACACTGAAGCTTTCTTT. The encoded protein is CASSSTLNTEAFF.